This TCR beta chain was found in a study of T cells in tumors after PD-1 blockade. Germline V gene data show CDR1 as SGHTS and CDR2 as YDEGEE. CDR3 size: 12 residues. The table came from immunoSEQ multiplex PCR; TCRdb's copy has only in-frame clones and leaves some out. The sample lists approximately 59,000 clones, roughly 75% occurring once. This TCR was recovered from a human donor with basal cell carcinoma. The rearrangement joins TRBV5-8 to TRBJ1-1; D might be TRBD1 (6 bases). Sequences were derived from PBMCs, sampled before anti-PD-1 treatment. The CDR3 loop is CARWGGSTEAFF. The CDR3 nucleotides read TGTGCGAGGTGGGGGGGCTCCACTGAAGCTTTCTTT.